A single sample gave rise to the 23 T cell receptor beta chains below, sequenced in a study of radiotherapy plus CTLA-4 blockade in lung cancer. Profiled with immunoSEQ multiplex PCR; TCRdb holds only in-frame clones, not every one. The sample shows about 48,000 clones, 86% of them seen only once. Sequenced material: peripheral blood, taken from a patient treated with radiotherapy plus ipilimumab. These receptors all stem from a human donor with non-small cell lung cancer that progressed on radiotherapy plus ipilimumab. Some clones in this sample may be carry-over from other donors' samples.

V and J are TRBV11-2 and TRBJ2-2; 10 bases align to TRBD1. Germline values: CDR1 SGHAT, CDR2 FQNNGV. The CDR3 contains 16 residues. Trimming at V came to 5 bases and at J to 7 bases, leaving 10 bases not matched to a gene. The CDR3 DNA is TGTGCCAGCAGCGATCTGGGACAGGGGTTTTTCGGGGAGCTGTTTTTT. It codes for CASSDLGQGFFGELFF.

This clone has just a few counts. This chain uses TRBV5-1 with TRBJ2-7, with TRBD2 identical over 8 bases. CDR1 and CDR2 from the germline V gene are SGHRS and YFSETQ. The junction had 9 bases not matched to a gene; V was cut back by 4 bases and J by 6 bases. CDR3 length equals 14 residues. The CDR3 here is CASSPPGTSSEQYF. The CDR3 DNA reads as TGCGCCAGCAGCCCCCCCGGGACTAGTTCCGAGCAGTACTTC.

V gene TRBV5-1 combines with J gene TRBJ2-1; tentative D call: TRBD2 (5 bases). Germline CDR1 SGHRS, CDR2 YFSETQ. The CDR3 is 13 residues long. Trimming removed 3 bases at V and 9 bases at J, with 13 bases between. The CDR3 protein is CASSWGVKGEQFF. CDR3 sequence (DNA): TGCGCCAGCAGCTGGGGAGTTAAGGGTGAGCAGTTCTTC.

This rearrangement joins TRBV14 to TRBJ2-1; TRBD2 agrees at 10 bases. With 4 bases clipped from V and 7 bases from J, the junction kept 1 base outside the gene matches. Germline CDR1 is SGHDN and CDR2 is FVKESK. This CDR3 is built from 13 residues. CDR3 nucleotide sequence: TGTGCCAGCAGCCCACTAGCGGGAAATGAGCAGTTCTTC. This gives the protein CASSPLAGNEQFF.

This chain connects TRBV5-1 to TRBJ2-1; 9 bases line up with TRBD2. The germline V gene has CDR1 SGHRS and CDR2 YFSETQ. The V gene end was trimmed by 4 bases and the J gene end by 6 bases; junction bases not matched to a gene: 8. The CDR3 is made up of 15 amino acids. CDR3 DNA: TGCGCCAGCAGCCCGGGGACTAGCCAGGGCAATGAGCAGTTCTTC. This codes for CASSPGTSQGNEQFF.

This clone was seen only a few times. The chain recombines TRBV19 with TRBJ2-4, with 9 positions matching TRBD1. The J call is doubtful: the DNA matches TRBJ2-7 better. This CDR3 is 15 amino acids long. Germline V CDR1 and CDR2: LNHDA, SQIVND (reference sequence). The CDR3 bases are TGTGCCAGTAGCGACGGGACAGGGTTAATCTACGAGCAGTACTTC. It yields the protein CASSDGTGLIYEQYF.

The V call is TRBV29-1, the J call TRBJ2-5, with 9 bases aligning to TRBD1. Matching the DNA end better, TRBJ2-7 makes the J call doubtful. Germline V gives CDR1 SQVTM, CDR2 ANQGSEA. This CDR3 contains 14 residues. CDR3: CSVQGDRDPYEQYF. CDR3 bases: TGCAGCGTTCAGGGGGACAGGGACCCCTACGAGCAGTACTTC.

V gene TRBV7-2 combines with J gene TRBJ1-4; no definite D call. Trimming took 1 base from V and 6 from J, leaving 6 bases between them. The CDR3 sequence is 13 residues long. Per the germline V gene, CDR1 is SGHTA and CDR2 is FQGNSA. This chain's CDR3 is CASSLGPDEKLFF. The CDR3 bases are TGTGCCAGCAGCTTAGGGCCCGATGAAAAACTGTTTTTT.

The gene calls are TRBV7-8 and TRBJ2-5; possible D gene TRBD1, 6 bases. The DNA end is more similar to TRBJ2-7, so the J call may be wrong. The CDR3 spans 16 residues. Germline V gene data show CDR1 as SGHVS and CDR2 as FQNEAQ. Here the CDR3 reads CASTPGAQRNPYEQYF. CDR3 nucleotides: TGTGCCAGCACCCCAGGGGCCCAGCGTAACCCCTACGAGCAGTACTTC.

The chain joins TRBV7-9 to TRBJ2-1; tentative D call: TRBD2 (6 bases). Germline CDR1 SEHNR, CDR2 FQNEAQ (reference sequence). V was cut by 5 bases and J by 6 bases, with 14 bases left in between. This CDR3 is built from 14 residues. The CDR3, as DNA: TGTGCCAGCAGCGTATTCGGGACTGCCAATGAGCAGTTCTTC. It translates to CASSVFGTANEQFF.

The chain joins TRBV28 to TRBJ1-4; D perhaps matches TRBD1 (5 bases). Trimming pared 3 bases from V and 6 bases from J, leaving 17 bases between. The CDR3 sequence is 16 residues long. CDR1 and CDR2 from the germline V gene are MDHEN and SYDVKM. The CDR3 DNA reads as TGTGCCAGCAGTTTGGGGGGTGGGAGACGGCATGAAAAACTGTTTTTT. Translated: CASSLGGGRRHEKLFF.

The V and J genes are TRBV4-3 and TRBJ2-1; 12 bases match TRBD2. V shed 0 bases and J 14 bases; nucleotides not matched to a gene: 5. Germline V lookup: CDR1 LGHNA, CDR2 YSLEER. The CDR3 sequence is 14 residues long. CDR3 bases: TGCGCCAGCAGCCAAGATCAAACTAGCGGGAGGAAGTTCTTC. Protein product: CASSQDQTSGRKFF.

J is TRBJ2-6 and V is TRBV5-5, with TRBD2 as a possible D gene (6 bases). The CDR3 is 16 residues long. V dropped 0 bases and J dropped 2 bases, with 9 bases sitting between them. Germline CDR1 reads SGHKS; CDR2 reads YYEKEE (reference sequence). CDR3 coding DNA: TGTGCCAGCAGCTTGGAGACGGGGGCTGGGGCCAACGTCCTGACTTTC. Amino acids: CASSLETGAGANVLTF.

J is TRBJ2-7 and V is TRBV7-2; 8 bases line up with TRBD2. The germline CDR1 and CDR2 sequences are SGHTA and FQGNSA. This CDR3 is 15 amino acids long. Trimming took 4 bases from V and 1 from J; bases not matched to a gene: 6. The CDR3 DNA reads TGTGCCAGCAGCTCATCTAGCGGGTTGTCCTACGAGCAGTACTTC. This codes for CASSSSSGLSYEQYF. Looking up the rest from reference TRBV7-2 and TRBJ2-7 gives the full variable domain: GAGVSQSPSNKVTEKGKDVELRCDPISGHTALYWYRQSLGQGLEFLIYFQGNSAPDKSGLPSDRFSAERTGGSVSTLTIQRTQQEDSAVYLCASSSSSGLSYEQYFGPGTRLTVT.

This rearrangement joins TRBV13 to TRBJ1-3, with 8 positions matching TRBD1. The CDR3 is made up of 19 amino acids. Germline lookup yields CDR1 PRHDT and CDR2 FYEKMQ (reference sequence). Trimming removed 1 base from V and 0 bases from J; junction bases left unmatched: 11. The CDR3 loop is CASSLVSTRGRSSGNTIYF. CDR3 in DNA: TGTGCCAGCAGCTTAGTGAGTACCAGGGGGCGAAGCTCTGGAAACACCATATATTTT.

This clone has a handful of counts. The CDR3 sequence is CASSESGHQETQYF. The CDR3 DNA follows: TGCGCCAGCAGTGAGTCTGGGCACCAAGAGACCCAGTACTTC. The rearrangement uses TRBV10-2 and TRBJ2-5, with D hard to call. The germline V gene has CDR1 WSHSY and CDR2 SAAADI. Deletions cut 0 bases from V and 0 bases from J, with 5 bases between. The CDR3 length is 14 residues.

This clone has just one count. The genes are TRBV7-8 and TRBJ2-7; D gene ambiguous. V lost 4 bases and J 4 bases, leaving 14 bases between the germline ends. Germline V gives CDR1 SGHVS, CDR2 FQNEAQ. The CDR3 spans 14 residues. CDR3 DNA: TGTGCCAGCAGCTCCCTAGAATACGGATACGAGCAGTACTTC. Its protein product is CASSSLEYGYEQYF.

The V and J genes are TRBV6-6 and TRBJ1-5, with D perhaps matching TRBD1 (6 bases). This CDR3 has 15 amino acids. V was trimmed by 2 bases and J by 0 bases, leaving 8 bases between them. Germline V CDR1 and CDR2: MNHNY, SVGAGI (reference sequence). CDR3 bases: TGTGCCAGCAGTTACCCAGGGGTTAGCAATCAGCCCCAGCATTTT. Translating gives CASSYPGVSNQPQHF.

The chain is built from TRBV27 and TRBJ1-2; no definite D call. Deletions cut 0 bases from V and 8 bases from J, with 10 bases between. The germline V gene has CDR1 MNHEY and CDR2 SMNVEV (reference sequence). The CDR3 has 13 residues. For the CDR3, the DNA is TGTGCCAGCAGTTTATCGCTAGGCTTGGGCTACACCTTC. Translated: CASSLSLGLGYTF.

The rearrangement links TRBV5-1 to TRBJ2-3; no definite D call. The CDR3 sequence is 15 residues long. Trimming shortened V by 2 bases and J by 0 bases, and 10 bases separated the two germline ends. Germline loops: CDR1 SGHRS, CDR2 YFSETQ. The CDR3 nucleotides read TGCGCCAGCAGCTTTATCCCCTCTAGCACAGATACGCAGTATTTT. Translated: CASSFIPSSTDTQYF.

The chain uses TRBV27 and TRBJ1-1, with 10 nucleotides matching TRBD1. Per the germline V gene, CDR1 is MNHEY and CDR2 is SMNVEV (reference sequence). This CDR3 contains 14 residues. Unmatched junction bases numbered 4, after V lost 4 bases and J lost 5 bases. In DNA, the CDR3 is TGTGCCAGCAGTTCGACAGGGGGCAGGACTGAAGCTTTCTTT. Amino acids: CASSSTGGRTEAFF.

V gene TRBV10-1 combines with J gene TRBJ2-7; maybe TRBD2 (6 bases). Germline loops: CDR1 WNHNN, CDR2 SYGVQD (reference sequence). This CDR3 spans 16 amino acids. V was shortened by 2 bases and J by 7 bases, with 21 bases between the two germline ends. The CDR3 DNA sequence: TGCGCCAGCAGTGAGGATGGCGGGGCGAGAGTAGATGAGCAGTACTTC. As protein: CASSEDGGARVDEQYF.

The J gene is TRBJ2-7, the V gene TRBV4-3; 9 bases fit TRBD1. V shed 0 bases and J 3 bases; nucleotides not matched to a gene: 9. In germline, CDR1 is LGHNA, CDR2 YSLEER. This CDR3 contains 17 residues. CDR3: CASSQDRPGTGNYEQYF. CDR3 sequence (DNA): TGCGCCAGCAGCCAAGATCGACCCGGGACAGGGAACTACGAGCAGTACTTC.